This is a list of T cell receptor beta chains from one sample in a study of blood T cell repertoires in COVID-19. Sequencing used immunoSEQ multiplex PCR; TCRdb keeps in-frame clones, though not all of them. The profile shows hundreds of thousands of clones, around 92% of them singletons. The sample was peripheral blood. The source of these receptors is a woman in her 30s with COVID-19, enrolled during active disease. The CDR3 runs from the conserved cysteine through the conserved F or W. Each record gives: J gene, V gene, CDR3 protein.

j_gene: TRBJ2-6
v_gene: TRBV10-2
CDR3aa: CASSDQTGTSGANVLTF

j_gene: TRBJ1-5
v_gene: TRBV5-1
CDR3aa: CASSPGQLDSNQPQHF

j_gene: TRBJ1-3
v_gene: TRBV18
CDR3aa: CASSPQNRGRNTIYF

j_gene: TRBJ2-3
v_gene: TRBV5-1
CDR3aa: CASSLGAWDTQYF

j_gene: TRBJ1-5
v_gene: TRBV19
CDR3aa: CASSGQGALNQPQHF

j_gene: TRBJ2-1
v_gene: TRBV11-2
CDR3aa: CASSSNRVVNEQFF

j_gene: TRBJ2-1
v_gene: TRBV6-2/TRBV6-3
CDR3aa: CASSPRKTGALYNEQFF

j_gene: TRBJ1-2
v_gene: TRBV27
CDR3aa: CASSLSRWVAEGYTF

j_gene: TRBJ2-3
v_gene: TRBV2
CDR3aa: CASSDPGELDTQYF

j_gene: TRBJ2-7
v_gene: TRBV6-2/TRBV6-3
CDR3aa: CASSPPTSAAYYEQYF

j_gene: TRBJ2-5
v_gene: TRBV7-2
CDR3aa: CASSPGTSGGSQETQYF

j_gene: TRBJ2-1
v_gene: TRBV6-6
CDR3aa: CASSYPTSGGGEQFF

j_gene: TRBJ2-5
v_gene: TRBV4-3
CDR3aa: CASSQDKTTSGRETQYF

j_gene: TRBJ1-2
v_gene: TRBV18
CDR3aa: CASSPSGQSRNGYTF

j_gene: TRBJ2-3
v_gene: TRBV5-4
CDR3aa: CASSPGLAGGETDTQYF

j_gene: TRBJ1-2
v_gene: TRBV9
CDR3aa: CASSGRGYTF

j_gene: TRBJ2-2
v_gene: TRBV19
CDR3aa: CASLGTGNTGELFF

j_gene: TRBJ1-5
v_gene: TRBV4-1
CDR3aa: CASSQELYRGNQPQHF